What follows are 10 T cell receptor beta chains derived from one specimen sequenced in a study of early T cells in non-severe SARS-CoV-2 infection (dated by TCRdb to about 2021). Libraries were constructed by 5' RACE. Sequencing instrument: NextSeq 500. Starting from the raw public reads, TCRdb applied fastp trimming at Q25, assembled clones with MiXCR and retained in-frame beta chains. One record per CDR3 amino acid sequence lists the most common genes and DNA. Within this sample are 40,000 to 45,000 distinct CDR3 sequences, with roughly 5% of them counted one time only. Approximately 4.8% of the sample is in the top ten clones. The specimen sequenced was whole blood. The receptors were gathered from an adult who was a healthcare worker with PCR-confirmed SARS-CoV-2 infection or an uninfected control (not recorded which).

The V call is TRBV5-1, the J call TRBJ2-7; possibly TRBD2 for D (6 bases). The CDR3 is made up of 14 amino acids. Trimming pared 6 bases from V and 7 bases from J, leaving 20 bases between. CDR1 is SGHRS and CDR2 is YFSETQ in the germline V gene. The CDR3 DNA follows: TGCGCCAGCACGAACGTGGAGGGGCCAAGTGAGCAGTACTTC. Translation: CASTNVEGPSEQYF.

The chain couples TRBV6-5 to TRBJ2-2, with a tentative D call TRBD1 (6 bases). The length of the CDR3 is 21 residues. Trimming cost V 2 bases and J 2 bases, with 27 bases left between them. The V gene's germline CDR1 is MNHEY and CDR2 SVGAGI. CDR3 in DNA: TGTGCCAGCAGTTACCACTTGAAAATCCGAACCGGGACAAAAAACACCGGGGAGCTGTTTTTT. Amino acids: CASSYHLKIRTGTKNTGELFF.

The chain links TRBV5-1 to TRBJ1-4; D ambiguous. The CDR3 extends over 11 amino acids. V was cut by 2 bases and J by 8 bases, with 4 bases left in between. In germline, CDR1 is SGHRS, CDR2 YFSETQ. The CDR3 reads CASSFDEKLFF. CDR3 nucleotide sequence: TGCGCCAGCAGCTTTGACGAAAAACTGTTTTTT.

This clonotype was seen at least ten times. The chain couples TRBV4-1 to TRBJ2-7; no clear D gene. Germline CDR1 and CDR2: MGHRA and YSYEKL. V lost 2 bases and J 4 bases, leaving 18 bases between the germline ends. This CDR3 contains 16 residues. DNA of the CDR3: TGCGCCAGCAGCCAACAGGACCTCGTGGCCTCATACGAGCAGTACTTC. It yields the protein CASSQQDLVASYEQYF.

This clonotype was seen a few times. The junction and the germline gene differ at one end; a read error may be behind it. The rearrangement joins TRBV5-4 to TRBJ2-2, with TRBD2 as a possible D gene (6 bases). Germline lookup yields CDR1 SGHNT and CDR2 YYREEE (reference sequence). The CDR3 loop spans 14 amino acids. DNA for the CDR3: TGTGCCAGCAGCCCCCTAGCGAACACCGGGGAGCTTTTTTTT. Translated, it gives CASSPLANTGELFF.

This clonotype has a count of ten or more. The chain has TRBV30 and TRBJ1-2, with D possibly matching TRBD1 (6 bases). The V and J ends lost 5 bases and 4 bases respectively, with 17 bases between them. This CDR3 is built from 14 residues. Germline assignment: CDR1 GTSNPN and CDR2 SVGIG (reference sequence). The CDR3 spells CAWGHQGTSYGYTF. The CDR3 DNA reads as TGTGCCTGGGGTCACCAGGGGACCTCCTATGGCTACACCTTC.

Ten or more counts support this clonotype. V gene TRBV6-6 combines with J gene TRBJ2-1, with TRBD2 matching over 11 bases. Trimming removed 4 bases from V and 3 bases from J; junction bases left unmatched: 8. This CDR3 has 17 residues. From germline, CDR1 is MNHNY and CDR2 SVGAGI (reference sequence). The chain's CDR3 is CASSWSTSGGVYNEQFF. As DNA, the CDR3 is TGTGCCAGCAGTTGGTCCACTAGCGGGGGTGTCTACAATGAGCAGTTCTTC.

There are a few counts of this clonotype. V gene TRBV6-1 combines with J gene TRBJ1-1; D is ambiguous. CDR3 length equals 10 residues. Germline CDR1 is MNHNS and CDR2 is SASEGT. V lost 7 bases to trimming and J lost 11 bases, with 11 bases between them. The DNA for the CDR3 is TGTGCCAGCATCCGGGGTACGGCTTTCTTT. It codes for CASIRGTAFF.

The chain joins TRBV29-1 to TRBJ1-1; perhaps TRBD1 as D (5 bases). The germline V gene encodes CDR1 SQVTM and CDR2 ANQGSEA. This CDR3 contains 13 residues. V was shortened by 1 base and J by 1 base, with 7 bases between the two germline ends. The CDR3 loop is CSVEVTENTEAFF. DNA of the CDR3: TGCAGCGTTGAAGTGACAGAGAACACTGAAGCTTTCTTT. Full variable domain (remainder filled in from reference TRBV29-1 and TRBJ1-1): SAVISQKPSRDICQRGTSLTIQCQVDSQVTMMFWYRQQPGQSLTLIATANQGSEATYESGFVIDKFPISRPNLTFSTLTVSNMSPEDSSIYLCSVEVTENTEAFFGQGTRLTVV.

The genes are TRBV4-1 and TRBJ2-3, with D tentatively TRBD1 (6 bases). Germline CDR1 and CDR2: MGHRA and YSYEKL. V dropped 5 bases and J dropped 2 bases, with 17 bases sitting between them. The CDR3 contains 16 residues. CDR3 bases: TGCGCCAGCAGCAAAGGGGACACCTCCTCCACAGATACGCAGTATTTT. Translation: CASSKGDTSSTDTQYF.